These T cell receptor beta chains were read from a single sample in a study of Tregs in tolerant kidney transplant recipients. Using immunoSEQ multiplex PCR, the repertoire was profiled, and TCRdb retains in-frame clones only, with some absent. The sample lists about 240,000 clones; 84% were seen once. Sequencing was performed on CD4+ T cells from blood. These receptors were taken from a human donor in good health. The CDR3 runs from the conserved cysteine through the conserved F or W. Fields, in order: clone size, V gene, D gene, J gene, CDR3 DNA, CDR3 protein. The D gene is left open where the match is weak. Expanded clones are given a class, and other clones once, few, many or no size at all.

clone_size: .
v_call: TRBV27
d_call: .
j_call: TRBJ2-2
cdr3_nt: TGTGCCAGCAGTTTTTCGGCAGTCCTCGCCGGGGAGCTGTTTTTT
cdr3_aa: CASSFSAVLAGELFF

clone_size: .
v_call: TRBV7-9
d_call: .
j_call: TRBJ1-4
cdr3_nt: TGTGCCAGCAGCTTAGCGGACAGCGACGGAAAACTGTTTTTT
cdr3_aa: CASSLADSDGKLFF

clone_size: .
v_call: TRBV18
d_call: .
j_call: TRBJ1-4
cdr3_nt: TGTGCCAGCTCCTCCCAAGGACAGCCTAATGAAAAACTGTTTTTT
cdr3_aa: CASSSQGQPNEKLFF

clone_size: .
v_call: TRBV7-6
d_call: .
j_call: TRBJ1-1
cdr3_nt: TGTGCCAGCAGCTTTAAGGGGGGGGACACTGAAGCTTTCTTT
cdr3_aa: CASSFKGGDTEAFF

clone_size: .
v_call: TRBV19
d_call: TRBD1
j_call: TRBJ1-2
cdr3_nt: TGTGCCAGTAGTCCTTCCCGACAGGGTGGTGGCTACACCTTC
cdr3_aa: CASSPSRQGGGYTF

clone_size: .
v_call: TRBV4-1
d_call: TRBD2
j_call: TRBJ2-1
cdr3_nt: TGCGCCAGCAGCCAATCGGAGGGGAGGGATGAGCAGTTCTTC
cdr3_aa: CASSQSEGRDEQFF

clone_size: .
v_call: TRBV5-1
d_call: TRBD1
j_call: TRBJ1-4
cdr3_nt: TGCGCCAGCAGCCTCGGGACAGGGGGCAGTGAAAAACTGTTTTTT
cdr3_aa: CASSLGTGGSEKLFF

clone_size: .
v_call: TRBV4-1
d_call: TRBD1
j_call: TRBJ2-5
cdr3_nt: TGCGCCAGCAGCCAATTCGGGACAGGGCCGGAGACCCAGTACTTC
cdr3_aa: CASSQFGTGPETQYF

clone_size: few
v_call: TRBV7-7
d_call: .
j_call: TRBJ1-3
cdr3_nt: TGTGCCAGCAGCTTTCATATGGACTCTGGAAACACCATATATTTT
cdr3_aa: CASSFHMDSGNTIYF

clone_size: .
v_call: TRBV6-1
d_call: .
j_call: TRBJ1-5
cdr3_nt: TGTGCCAGCAGTGAGGGGGGAACCCATCAGCCCCAGCATTTT
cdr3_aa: CASSEGGTHQPQHF

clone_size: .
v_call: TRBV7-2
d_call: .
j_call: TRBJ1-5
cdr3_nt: TGTGCCACGTCAGGGGCGGGCAATCAGCCCCAGCATTTT
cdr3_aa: CATSGAGNQPQHF

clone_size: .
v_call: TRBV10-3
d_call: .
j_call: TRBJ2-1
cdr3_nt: TGTGCCATCGGCAGGGGCGATGAGCAGTTCTTC
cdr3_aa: CAIGRGDEQFF

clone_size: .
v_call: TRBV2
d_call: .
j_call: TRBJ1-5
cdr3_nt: TGTGCCAGCAGTGAACAGGGAGGGTATAGCAATCAGCCCCAGCATTTT
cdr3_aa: CASSEQGGYSNQPQHF

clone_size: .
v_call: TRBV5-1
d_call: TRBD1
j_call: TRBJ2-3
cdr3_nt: TGCGCCAGCAGCTTTCAGGGGGAAGGAGATACGCAGTATTTT
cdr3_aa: CASSFQGEGDTQYF

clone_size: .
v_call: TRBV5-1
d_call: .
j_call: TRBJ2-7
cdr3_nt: TGCGCCAGCAGCTTGGAAGGTCAGCCCCTCTTCGAGCAGTACTTC
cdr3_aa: CASSLEGQPLFEQYF

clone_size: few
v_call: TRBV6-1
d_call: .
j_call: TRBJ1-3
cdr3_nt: TGTGCCAGCAGCGTCGGGCCGAACTCTGGAAACACCATATATTTT
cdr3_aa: CASSVGPNSGNTIYF

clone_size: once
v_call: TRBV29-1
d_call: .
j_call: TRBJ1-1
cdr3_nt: TGCAGCGTTGAACGGGGATACAGACAGAACACTGAAGCTTTCTTT
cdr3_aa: CSVERGYRQNTEAFF

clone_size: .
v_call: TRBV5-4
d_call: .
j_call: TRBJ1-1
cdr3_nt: TGTGCCAGCAGCTTTAAAGGGAACACTGAAGCTTTCTTT
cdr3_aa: CASSFKGNTEAFF

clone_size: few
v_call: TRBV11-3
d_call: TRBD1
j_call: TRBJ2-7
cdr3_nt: TGTGCCAGCAGCGTCGGGACAGGGGGTAAGTACGAGCAGTACTTC
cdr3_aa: CASSVGTGGKYEQYF

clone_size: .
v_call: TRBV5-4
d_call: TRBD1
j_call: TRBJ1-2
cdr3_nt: TGTGCCAGCAGCTTGAGGGCAGGGGGCGCAGGATCCAGTGGCTACACCTTC
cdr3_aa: CASSLRAGGAGSSGYTF

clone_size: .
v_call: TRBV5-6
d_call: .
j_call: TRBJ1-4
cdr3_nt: TGTGCCAGCAGCCCGGATAAAGTCTGGCCCGAGAAACTGTTTTTT
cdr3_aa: CASSPDKVWPEKLFF

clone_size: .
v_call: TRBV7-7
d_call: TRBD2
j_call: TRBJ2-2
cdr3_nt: TGTGCTAGCAGCCACAAGCGGGGAACGTTATATGACACCGGGGAGCTGTTTTTT
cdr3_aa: CASSHKRGTLYDTGELFF

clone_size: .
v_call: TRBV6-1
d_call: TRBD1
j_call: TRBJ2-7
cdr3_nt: TGTGCCAGCAGTCGCCCGGGACAGGCCACCTACGAGCAGTACTTC
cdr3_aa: CASSRPGQATYEQYF

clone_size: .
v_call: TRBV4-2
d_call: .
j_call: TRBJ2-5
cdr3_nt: TGTGCCAGCAGCCATCATAGTACGGTGGCCGGGGAGACCCAGTACTTC
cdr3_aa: CASSHHSTVAGETQYF

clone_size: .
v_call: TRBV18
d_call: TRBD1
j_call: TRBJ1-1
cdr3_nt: TGTGCCAGCTCACCGGGGACAGGGAAGTCCACTGAAGCTTTCTTT
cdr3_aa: CASSPGTGKSTEAFF

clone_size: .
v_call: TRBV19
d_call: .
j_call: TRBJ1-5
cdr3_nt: TGTGCCAGTACGGAGGTGAGCAATCAGCCCCAGCATTTT
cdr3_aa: CASTEVSNQPQHF

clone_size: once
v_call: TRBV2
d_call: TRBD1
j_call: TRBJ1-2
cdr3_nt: TGTGCGTCGGGACAGGGGCGAGGCTACACCTTC
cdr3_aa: CASGQGRGYTF

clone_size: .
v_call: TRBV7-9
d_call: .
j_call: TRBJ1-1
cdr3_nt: TGTGCCAGCAGAGTCCAAGGGAACACTGAAGCTTTCTTT
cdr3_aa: CASRVQGNTEAFF

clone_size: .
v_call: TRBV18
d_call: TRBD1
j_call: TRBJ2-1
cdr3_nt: TGTGCCAGCTCACCCCTATTGACAGGGGACAATGAGCAGTTCTTC
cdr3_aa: CASSPLLTGDNEQFF

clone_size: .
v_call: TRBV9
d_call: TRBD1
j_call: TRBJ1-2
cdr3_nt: TGTGCCAGCAGCGAAGGGACAGACTATGGCTACACCTTC
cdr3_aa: CASSEGTDYGYTF

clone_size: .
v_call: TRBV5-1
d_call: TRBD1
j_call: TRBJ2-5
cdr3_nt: TGCGCCAGCAGCGGACAGGGGAACCAAGAGACCCAGTACTTC
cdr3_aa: CASSGQGNQETQYF

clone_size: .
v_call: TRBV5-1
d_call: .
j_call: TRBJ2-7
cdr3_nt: TGCGCCAGCAGCCCGGGGACAATTGGCTCCTACGAGCAGTACTTC
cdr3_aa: CASSPGTIGSYEQYF

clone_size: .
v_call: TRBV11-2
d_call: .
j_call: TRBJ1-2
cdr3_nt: TGTGCCAGCAGCTTAGCCTTAGGATCATACAATAACTATGGCTACACCTTC
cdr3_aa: CASSLALGSYNNYGYTF

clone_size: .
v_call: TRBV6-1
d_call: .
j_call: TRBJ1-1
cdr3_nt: TGTGCCAGCAGCCCCGCCGGGACACCCGACACTGAAGCTTTCTTT
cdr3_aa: CASSPAGTPDTEAFF

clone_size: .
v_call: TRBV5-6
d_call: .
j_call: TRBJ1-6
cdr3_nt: TGTGCCAGCAGCTTCCTAGGAGGCCGAATTTCACCCCTCCACTTT
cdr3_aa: CASSFLGGRISPLHF

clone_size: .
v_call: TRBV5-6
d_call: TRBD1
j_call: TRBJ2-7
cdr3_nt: TGTGCCAGCCAAGAGACAGGGGCCTACGAGCAGTACTTC
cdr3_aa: CASQETGAYEQYF

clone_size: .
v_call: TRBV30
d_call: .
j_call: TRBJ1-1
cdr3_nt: TGTGCCTGGGGACGAGACGGGGCTGAAGCTTTCTTT
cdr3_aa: CAWGRDGAEAFF

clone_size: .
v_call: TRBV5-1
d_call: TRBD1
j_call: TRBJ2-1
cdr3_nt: TGCGCCAGCGGCATACAGGGGGCCAATGAGCAGTTCTTC
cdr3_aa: CASGIQGANEQFF

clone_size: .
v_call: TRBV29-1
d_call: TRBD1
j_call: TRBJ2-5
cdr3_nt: TGCAGCGTAGAATGGACAGGGGCGTCAGAGACCCAGTACTTC
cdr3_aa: CSVEWTGASETQYF

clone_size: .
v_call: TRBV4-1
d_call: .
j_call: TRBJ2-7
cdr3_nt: TGCGCCAGCAGCCCAGGGGGGGTCTACGAGCAGTACTTC
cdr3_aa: CASSPGGVYEQYF